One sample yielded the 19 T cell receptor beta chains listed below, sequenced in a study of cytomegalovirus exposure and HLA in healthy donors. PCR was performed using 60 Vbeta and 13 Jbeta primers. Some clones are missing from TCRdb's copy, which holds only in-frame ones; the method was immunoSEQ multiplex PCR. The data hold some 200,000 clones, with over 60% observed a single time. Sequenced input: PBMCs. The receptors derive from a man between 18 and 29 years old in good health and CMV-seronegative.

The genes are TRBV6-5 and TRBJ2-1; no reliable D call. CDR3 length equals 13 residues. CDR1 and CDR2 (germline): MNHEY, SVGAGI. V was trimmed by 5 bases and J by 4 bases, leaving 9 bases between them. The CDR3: CASSVNSYNEQFF. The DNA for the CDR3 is TGTGCCAGCAGTGTCAACTCGTACAATGAGCAGTTCTTC.

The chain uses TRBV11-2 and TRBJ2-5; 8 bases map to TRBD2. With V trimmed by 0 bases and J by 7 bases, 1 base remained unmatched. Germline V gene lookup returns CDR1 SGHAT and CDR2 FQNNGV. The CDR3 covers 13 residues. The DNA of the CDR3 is TGTGCCAGCAGCTTAGAAGCGGGGGTGACCCAGTACTTC. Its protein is CASSLEAGVTQYF.

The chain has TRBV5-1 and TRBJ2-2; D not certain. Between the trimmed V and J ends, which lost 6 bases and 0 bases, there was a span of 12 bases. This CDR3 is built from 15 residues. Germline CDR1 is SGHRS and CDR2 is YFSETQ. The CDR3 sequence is CASTRSPPNTGELFF. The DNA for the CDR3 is TGCGCCAGCACGCGTTCCCCCCCGAACACCGGGGAGCTGTTTTTT.

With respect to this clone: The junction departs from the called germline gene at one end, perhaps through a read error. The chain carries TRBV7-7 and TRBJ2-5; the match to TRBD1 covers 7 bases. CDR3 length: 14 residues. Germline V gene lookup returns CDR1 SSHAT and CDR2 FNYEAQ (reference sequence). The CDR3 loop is CASSLGTAQETQYF. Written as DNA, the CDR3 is TGTGCTAGCAGCCTTGGGACAGCTCAAGAGACCCAGTACTTC.

This chain's CDR3 is CASSLGGSSYNSPLHF. Written as DNA, the CDR3 is TGTGCCAGCAGCTTGGGAGGGAGCTCCTATAATTCACCCCTCCACTTT. The chain couples TRBV5-4 to TRBJ1-6; D ambiguous. Germline loops: CDR1 SGHNT, CDR2 YYREEE (reference sequence). The length of the CDR3 is 16 residues. V was shortened by 0 bases and J by 0 bases, with 7 bases between the two germline ends.

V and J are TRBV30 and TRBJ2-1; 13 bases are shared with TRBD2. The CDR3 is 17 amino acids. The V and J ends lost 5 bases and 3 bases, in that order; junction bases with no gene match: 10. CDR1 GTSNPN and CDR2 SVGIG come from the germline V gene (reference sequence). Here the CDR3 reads CAWEARWTSGSYNEQFF. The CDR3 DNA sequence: TGTGCCTGGGAGGCACGATGGACTAGCGGGAGCTACAATGAGCAGTTCTTC.

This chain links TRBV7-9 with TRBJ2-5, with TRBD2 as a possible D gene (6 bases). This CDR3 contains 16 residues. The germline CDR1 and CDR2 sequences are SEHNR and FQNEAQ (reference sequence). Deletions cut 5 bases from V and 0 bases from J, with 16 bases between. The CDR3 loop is CASSLGDLADQETQYF. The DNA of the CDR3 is TGTGCCAGCAGCCTAGGGGACTTAGCCGACCAAGAGACCCAGTACTTC.

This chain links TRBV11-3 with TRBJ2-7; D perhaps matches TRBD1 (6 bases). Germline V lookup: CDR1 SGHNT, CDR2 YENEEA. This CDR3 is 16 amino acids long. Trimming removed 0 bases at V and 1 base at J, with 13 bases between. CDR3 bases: TGTGCCAGCAGCTTAGAACAGGGCCACGGATCCTACGAGCAGTACTTC. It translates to CASSLEQGHGSYEQYF.

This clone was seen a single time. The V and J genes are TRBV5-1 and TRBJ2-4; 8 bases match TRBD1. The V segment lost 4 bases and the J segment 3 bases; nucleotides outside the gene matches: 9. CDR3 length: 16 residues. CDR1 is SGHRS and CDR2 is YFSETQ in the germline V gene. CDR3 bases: TGCGCCAGCAGCGCCCAGGGGGCTAAAGGCAAAAACATTCAGTACTTC. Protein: CASSAQGAKGKNIQYF. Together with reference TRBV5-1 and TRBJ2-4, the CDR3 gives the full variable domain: KAGVTQTPRYLIKTRGQQVTLSCSPISGHRSVSWYQQTPGQGLQFLFEYFSETQRNKGNFPGRFSGRQFSNSRSEMNVSTLELGDSALYLCASSAQGAKGKNIQYFGAGTRLSVL.

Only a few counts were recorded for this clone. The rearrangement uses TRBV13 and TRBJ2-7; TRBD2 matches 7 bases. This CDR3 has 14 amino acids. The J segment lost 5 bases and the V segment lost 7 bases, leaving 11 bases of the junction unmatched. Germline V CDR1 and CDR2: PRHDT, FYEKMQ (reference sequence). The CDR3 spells CASTPPGGGNEQYF. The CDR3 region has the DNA TGTGCCAGCACCCCTCCCGGGGGAGGGAACGAGCAGTACTTC.

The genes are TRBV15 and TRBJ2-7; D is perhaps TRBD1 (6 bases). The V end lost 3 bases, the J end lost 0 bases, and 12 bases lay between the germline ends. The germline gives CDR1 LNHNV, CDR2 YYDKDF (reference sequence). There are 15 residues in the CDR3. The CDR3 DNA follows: TGTGCCACCAGCAGGGCCCGCAGGGGCTCCTACGAGCAGTACTTC. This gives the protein CATSRARRGSYEQYF.

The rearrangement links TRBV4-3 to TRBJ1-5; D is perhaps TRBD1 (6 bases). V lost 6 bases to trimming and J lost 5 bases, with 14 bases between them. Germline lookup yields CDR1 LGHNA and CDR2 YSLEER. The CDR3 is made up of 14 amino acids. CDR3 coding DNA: TGCGCCAGCAGTTACAGGGCTCTAGATCAGCCCCAGCATTTT. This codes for CASSYRALDQPQHF.

The CDR3 bases are TGTGCCAGCTCACCTGACAGGAGCTCCTACGAGCAGTACTTC. Encoded protein: CASSPDRSSYEQYF. The V call is TRBV18, the J call TRBJ2-7; D is perhaps TRBD1 (6 bases). In germline, CDR1 is KGHSH, CDR2 LQKENI. The CDR3 is 14 residues long. V was shortened by 3 bases and J by 0 bases, with 9 bases between the two germline ends.

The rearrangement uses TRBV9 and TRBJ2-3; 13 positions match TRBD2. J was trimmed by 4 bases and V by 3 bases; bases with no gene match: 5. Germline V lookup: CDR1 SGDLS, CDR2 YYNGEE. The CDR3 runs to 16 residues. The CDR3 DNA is TGTGCCAGCAGCGCGGGACTAGCGGGAAGCGCAGATACGCAGTATTTT. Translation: CASSAGLAGSADTQYF. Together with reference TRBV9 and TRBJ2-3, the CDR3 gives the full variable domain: DSGVTQTPKHLITATGQRVTLRCSPRSGDLSVYWYQQSLDQGLQFLIQYYNGEERAKGNILERFSAQQFPDLHSELNLSSLELGDSALYFCASSAGLAGSADTQYFGPGTRLTVL.

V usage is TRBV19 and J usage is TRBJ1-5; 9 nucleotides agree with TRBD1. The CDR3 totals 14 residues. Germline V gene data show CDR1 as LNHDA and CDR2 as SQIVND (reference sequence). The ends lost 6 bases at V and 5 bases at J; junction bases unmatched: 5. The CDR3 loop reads CASSYGQGYQPQHF. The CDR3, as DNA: TGTGCCAGTAGCTATGGACAGGGGTATCAGCCCCAGCATTTT.

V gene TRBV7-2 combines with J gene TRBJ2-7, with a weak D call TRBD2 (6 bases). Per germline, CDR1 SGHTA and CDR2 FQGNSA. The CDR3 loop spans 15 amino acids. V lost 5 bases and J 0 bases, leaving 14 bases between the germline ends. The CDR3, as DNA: TGTGCCAGCAGCCGGACTACCGGGGCCTCCTACGAGCAGTACTTC. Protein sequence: CASSRTTGASYEQYF.

The CDR3 DNA sequence: TGTGCCTGGAGTGACGATGGTGGGCCAGCCTCTGGAAACACCATATATTTT. It encodes CAWSDDGGPASGNTIYF. The chain is built from TRBV30 and TRBJ1-3; no reliable D call. Trimming cost V 1 base and J 0 bases, with 16 bases left between them. The germline CDR1 and CDR2 sequences are GTSNPN and SVGIG (reference sequence). This CDR3 region has 17 residues.

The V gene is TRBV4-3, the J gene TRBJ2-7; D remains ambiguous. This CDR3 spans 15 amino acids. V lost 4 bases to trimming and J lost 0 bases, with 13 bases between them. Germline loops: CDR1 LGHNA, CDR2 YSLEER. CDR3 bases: TGCGCCAGCAGCCCCCAGGTCGCCAGCTCCTACGAGCAGTACTTC. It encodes CASSPQVASSYEQYF.

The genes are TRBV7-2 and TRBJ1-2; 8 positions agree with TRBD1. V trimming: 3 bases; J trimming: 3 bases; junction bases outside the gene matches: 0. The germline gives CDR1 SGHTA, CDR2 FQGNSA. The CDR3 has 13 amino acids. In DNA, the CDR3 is TGTGCCAGCAGCTTGGGACAGGACTATGGCTACACCTTC. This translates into CASSLGQDYGYTF.